This TCR beta chain was captured in a study of regulatory T cells in long-lasting Graves disease. Across the study: Recently diagnosed Graves' patients had received antithyroid drugs for under 3 months. Study outcomes and limitations: Sample size, which was small, may have reduced accuracy.

The germline V and J ends were trimmed by 5 bases and 3 bases, with 11 bases remaining between them. CDR3 length: 14 residues. This clonotype was seen ten or more times. The target antigen is unknown. The time point here: newly diagnosed GD, antithyroid drugs for less than 3 months. After RNA was extracted from PBMCs, the TCR library was made from it. Construction of the TCR beta libraries employed iRepertoire HTBI primers in conjunction with Arm-PCR of CDR3 regions. Using its own MiXCR run on the multiplex PCR reads, TCRdb lists one record per CDR3 protein. The sample yields some 350,000 distinct CDR3 sequences, roughly 17% seen once. These data are also associated with another study on T cells in Graves' hyperthyroidism and ophthalmopathy. Turning to that study: HTBI primers were employed in a first-round RT-PCR of the TCR CDR3. Ophthalmopathy was model-predicted a median 6.5 months pre-onset.

This receptor was obtained from a woman aged 18-29 years with Graves disease. This material consisted of peripheral blood mononuclear cells (PBMCs), taken at new diagnosis, from a patient treated with antithyroid drugs. This chain connects TRBV12-3 or TRBV12-4 to TRBJ1-5; maybe TRBD1 (6 bases). This chain's CDR3 is CASSAGDTNQPQHF. Written as DNA, the CDR3 is TGTGCCAGCAGTGCAGGGGATACCAATCAGCCCCAGCATTTT.